This TCR beta chain derives from a study of T-cell reconstitution after alpha-beta-depleted transplantation in children. The ends were cut back, 1 base at V and 6 bases at J, with 10 bases in the middle. This CDR3 is built from 14 residues. CDR1 is SGHTA, CDR2 FQGNSA, per germline. Construction of the TCRbeta library involved unique molecular identifiers. TCRdb recomputed calls from the PCR reads with MiXCR, one row per CDR3 protein. The sample holds approximately 1,000,000 distinct CDR3 sequences; under 30% are singletons and the top ten take more than 25%. The TCR was taken from a boy younger than two who had a stem cell transplant for SCID, so the T cells may come from the graft donor. J is TRBJ2-1 and V is TRBV7-2; perhaps TRBD2 as D (5 bases). The specimen comprised PBMCs, mostly from graft donor cells, sampled 360 days after TCRalphabeta/CD19-depleted stem cell transplant. CDR3: CASSLDLRGNEQFF. CDR3 sequence (DNA): TGTGCCAGCAGCTTAGATCTTCGGGGCAATGAGCAGTTCTTC.